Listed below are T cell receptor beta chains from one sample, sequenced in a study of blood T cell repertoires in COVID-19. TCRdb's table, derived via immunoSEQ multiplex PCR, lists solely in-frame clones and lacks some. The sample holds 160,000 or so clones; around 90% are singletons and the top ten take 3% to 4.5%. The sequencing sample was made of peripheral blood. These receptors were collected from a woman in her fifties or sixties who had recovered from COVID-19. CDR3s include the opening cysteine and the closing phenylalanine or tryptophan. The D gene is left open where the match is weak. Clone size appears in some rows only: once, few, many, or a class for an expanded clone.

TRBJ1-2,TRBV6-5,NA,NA,TGTGCCAGCAGTTCAAGGGGGGGTAATGGCTACACCTTC,CASSSRGGNGYTF
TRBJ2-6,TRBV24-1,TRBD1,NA,TGTGCCACCCGCCAGGGACAGGGAAACTCTGGGGCCAACGTCCTGACTTTC,CATRQGQGNSGANVLTF
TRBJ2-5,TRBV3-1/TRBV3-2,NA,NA,TGTGCCAGCAGCCAAATAAAGGACCAGGGCACTTGGGAGACCCAGTACTTC,CASSQIKDQGTWETQYF
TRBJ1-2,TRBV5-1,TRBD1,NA,TGCGCCAGCAGAACAGGGGATCAGGGCTACACCTTC,CASRTGDQGYTF
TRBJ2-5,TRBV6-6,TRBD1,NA,TGTGCCAGCAGTTCCCCAGGGGGCCGAGAGACCCAGTACTTC,CASSSPGGRETQYF
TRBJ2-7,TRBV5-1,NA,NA,TGCGCCAGCAGCTTGGCCCCAGGTCCCTACGAGCAGTACTTC,CASSLAPGPYEQYF
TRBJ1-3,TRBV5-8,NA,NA,TGTGCCAGCAGCGTCGCCTCGGGGGCTGGAAACACCATATATTTT,CASSVASGAGNTIYF
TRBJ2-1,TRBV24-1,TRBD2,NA,TGTGCCACCAGTGATGGACTAGCGGGGGGGCGTAATGAGCAGTTCTTC,CATSDGLAGGRNEQFF
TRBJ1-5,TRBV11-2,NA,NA,TGTGCCAGCAGCTTAGGCCACAGGGACCAGCCCCAGCATTTT,CASSLGHRDQPQHF
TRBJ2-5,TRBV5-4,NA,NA,TGTGCCAGCAGCTTTATTGCGTCGGGGGAGACCCAGTACTTC,CASSFIASGETQYF
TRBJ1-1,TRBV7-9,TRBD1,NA,TGTGCCAGCAGCCAATTCCAGGGGGTCCCTGAAGCTTTCTTT,CASSQFQGVPEAFF
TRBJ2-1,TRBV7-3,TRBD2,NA,TGTGCCAGCAGCTCTATTAGCGGGGCCGCCTACAATGAGCAGTTCTTC,CASSSISGAAYNEQFF
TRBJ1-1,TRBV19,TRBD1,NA,TGTGCCAGTAGTCCCTGGGACAGGGGGAGCACTGAAGCTTTCTTT,CASSPWDRGSTEAFF
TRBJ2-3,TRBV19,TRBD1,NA,TGTGCCAGTAGTAGTGAATACAGGGGCGGGTCAGATACGCAGTATTTT,CASSSEYRGGSDTQYF
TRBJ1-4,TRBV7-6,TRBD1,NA,TGTGCCAGCAGCCAGGGGGCAACTAATGAAAAACTGTTTTTT,CASSQGATNEKLFF
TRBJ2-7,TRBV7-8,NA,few,TGTGCCAGCAGCTTACGCAGGGTTTCCTACGAGCAGTACTTC,CASSLRRVSYEQYF
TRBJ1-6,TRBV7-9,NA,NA,TGTGCCAGCAGCTTAGATAACGCGGGCTCCTATAATTCACCCCTCCACTTT,CASSLDNAGSYNSPLHF
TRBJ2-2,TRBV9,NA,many,TGTGCCAGCAGCGTAGTTAGCACCGGGGAGCTGTTTTTT,CASSVVSTGELFF
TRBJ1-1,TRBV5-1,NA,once,TGCGCCAGCAGCTTAAACGTAGGGAGTCCTGAAGCTTTCTTT,CASSLNVGSPEAFF
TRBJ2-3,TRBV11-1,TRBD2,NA,TGTGCCAGCAGCCTTAGCGGGGGGGGAACAGATACGCAGTATTTT,CASSLSGGGTDTQYF
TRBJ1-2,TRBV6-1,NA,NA,TGTGCCAGCAGTGATCCGGGGAATGGCTACACCTTC,CASSDPGNGYTF
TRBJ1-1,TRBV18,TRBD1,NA,TGTGCCAGCTCACCGACAGGGGATAAAGCTTTCTTT,CASSPTGDKAFF
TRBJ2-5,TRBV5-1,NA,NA,TGCGCCAGCAGCTTGGTTGGGGGGACAGAGCAAGAGACCCAGTACTTC,CASSLVGGTEQETQYF
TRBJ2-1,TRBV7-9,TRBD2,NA,TGTGCCAGCAGCTTAGTAGCGGGCTCCTACAATGAGCAGTTCTTC,CASSLVAGSYNEQFF
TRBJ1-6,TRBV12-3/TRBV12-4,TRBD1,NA,TGTGCCAGCAGGACAGGGGGCAGTTCACCCCTCCACTTT,CASRTGGSSPLHF
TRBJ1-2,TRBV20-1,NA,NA,TGCAGTGCTAGTAGGGCAGGGCTGGACTATGGCTACACCTTC,CSASRAGLDYGYTF